This section outlines one T cell receptor beta chain sequence together with its context. Its antigen remains unidentified. These data are taken from a study of shared clonotypes between healthy human individuals. Study-level points and caveats: Approximately 5% was the fraction of naive CD4 clonotypes found shared across several donors.

The protocol was immunoSEQ multiplex PCR, while the TCRdb copy is restricted to in-frame clones and leaves out a portion. Among 200,000 to 250,000 clones listed, about 65% were seen once. The source material was memory CD4+ T cells sorted from blood. Specified subset: CD45RA-negative fraction. The sequence derives from a young man in good health.

The CDR3 region has the DNA TGTGCCAGCTCACCACGTTCACAGGCCGAGCAGTACTTC. Translated, it gives CASSPRSQAEQYF. The chain carries TRBV18 and TRBJ2-7; D is perhaps TRBD1 (5 bases). This CDR3 is built from 13 residues. Trimming cost V 1 base and J 6 bases, with 10 bases left between them. In germline, CDR1 is KGHSH, CDR2 LQKENI.